This entry is about one TCR beta chain. The antigen it recognizes is unknown. Base qualities are not at hand, and no much larger clone is one base apart. TCR beta CDR3 regions were sequenced from DNA using the immunoSEQ hsTCRbeta Kit. As for how the authors treated the data: The ImmunoSEQ Analyzer was used to analyse the TCR sequencing data. T cell clonality was defined as 1 minus Pielou's evenness, calculated on productive rearrangements. T cell diversity was measured with the inverse Simpson index on productive templates. T cell density was TCR beta template counts normalized to usable DNA, estimated by amplifying and sequencing housekeeping genes. TCR metrics were compared across histologic stages using two-sided Kruskal-Wallis tests. Imported from immuneACCESS, the table was reduced by TCRdb to in-frame sequences with V and J called. These copies leave out some clones; in studies compared against another copy, an unresolved V gene accounts for under half, and the cause of the remainder is not known. V, J and clone size are those of that table, while D and trimming were read from the DNA. Across this sample there are some 15,000 clones, with over 75% seen only once. Approximately 2.9% of the sample goes to the ten largest clones.

This sample was taken from a study of immune evolution from preneoplasia to lung adenocarcinoma (dated by TCRdb to the early 2020s). For the study in its entirety: HLA loss of heterozygosity was found in 7% of AIS, about 14% of MIA and 33% of ADC lesions, and in no AAH lesions. According to the study, over a hundred samples were used for TCR sequencing. A total of around 52 patients contributed TCR sequencing data. Sample size was based on specimen availability rather than a prior power calculation. Immune contexture across lung adenocarcinoma precursors and invasive adenocarcinoma was profiled using immune gene expression, TCR sequencing and multiplex immunofluorescence. Class I HLA alleles were inferred from exome data with POLYSOLVER, and allele-specific HLA loss was detected with LOHHLA. Resected precursor lesions (AAH, AIS, MIA) and invasive adenocarcinomas were compared against paired morphologically normal lung tissue. The immune data were combined with whole exome sequencing and methylation data from the same cohort of nodules. The overall cohort was made up of some 49 patients with pulmonary nodules who had surgical resection. Points the paper makes about the study in general: Because all patients were from Japan and China, applicability to Western populations was uncertain. The findings reflected association rather than direct causation, and larger cohorts with long-term follow-up and longitudinal biopsies were considered necessary. Compared with EGFR-mutant or double wild-type lesions, KRAS-mutant nodules had the highest T cell clonality. Normal lung had the highest top T cell clone frequencies, which appeared to decline progressively from AAH through AIS, MIA and invasive adenocarcinoma. Normal lung showed the highest clonality, whereas later-stage lesions appeared to have higher T cell density and diversity but lower clonality.

The V end loses 2 bases and the J end loses 3 bases, and a stretch of 0 bases separates them. As encoded in the germline V gene, CDR1 is MDHEN while CDR2 is SYDVKM. The CDR3 runs 11 residues from the cysteine to the phenylalanine. The entry retains the CDR3 DNA only, 33 bases that are in frame from base 1. Patients underwent resection in Japan or China between about 2013 and 2017. Two lung cancer pathologists independently confirmed the histologic diagnosis of each case on H&E slides. Macro-dissection after pathologic assessment enriched premalignant or tumor cells for nucleic acid extraction. FFPE tissue was used for DNA isolation with the AllPrep DNA/RNA FFPE Kit.

Source material: FFPE lung adenocarcinoma in situ tissue. What this sample's cell subset or site label stands for: preinvasive adenocarcinoma in situ (AIS). The V and J genes are TRBV28 and TRBJ2-3; the D gene cannot be resolved reliably. This receptor was identified in a donor of 70 years or more with lung adenocarcinoma. The CDR3: CASSLTDTQYF. The sequenced DNA: TGTGCCAGCAGTTTAACAGATACGCAGTATTTT.